What follows are 18 T cell receptor beta chains derived from one specimen sequenced in a study of glioma-infiltrating T cells after dendritic cell vaccination. Sequencing was performed with immunoSEQ multiplex PCR; in TCRdb, only in-frame clones are kept and a portion is missing. The sample shows roughly 82,000 clones, around 90% of them seen only once. This material consisted of blood, taken before dendritic cell vaccination. The receptors were sampled from a human donor with glioblastoma.

This rearrangement joins TRBV27 to TRBJ1-1, with D tentatively TRBD1 (5 bases). Germline CDR1 is MNHEY and CDR2 is SMNVEV (reference sequence). The CDR3 sequence is 14 residues long. The ends were cut back, 3 bases at V and 1 base at J, with 9 bases in the middle. The CDR3: CASSLARENTEAFF. The DNA for the CDR3 is TGTGCCAGCAGTTTGGCCAGGGAGAACACTGAAGCTTTCTTT.

The chain carries TRBV7-2 and TRBJ1-1; 9 bases are shared with TRBD1. With 5 bases clipped from V and 0 bases from J, the junction kept 13 bases outside the gene matches. CDR1 is SGHTA and CDR2 is FQGNSA in the germline V gene. The CDR3 extends over 18 amino acids. The CDR3 here is CASSPDRDRVGLNTEAFF. The CDR3 DNA sequence: TGTGCCAGCAGCCCGGACCGGGACAGGGTAGGATTGAACACTGAAGCTTTCTTT.

This clone came up a few times. The junction departs from germline at one end; a sequencing error may be responsible. V usage is TRBV6-4 and J usage is TRBJ2-7; tentative D call: TRBD2 (7 bases). The V gene's germline CDR1 is MRHNA and CDR2 SNTAGT. The CDR3 has 14 residues. For the CDR3, the DNA is TGTGCCAGCAGTGCCGTAGGGGGGGCCCCTACGGGACGCTTC. It translates to CASSAVGGAPTGRF.

DNA for the CDR3: TGTGCCAGTAGTACCACCGGGACAGGAGCCTACGAGCAGTACTTC. It specifies CASSTTGTGAYEQYF. V usage is TRBV19 and J usage is TRBJ2-7; 8 nucleotides match TRBD1. CDR1 is LNHDA and CDR2 is SQIVND in the germline V gene (reference sequence). The V and J ends lost 4 bases and 2 bases, in that order; junction bases with no gene match: 7. This CDR3 contains 15 residues.

A word on this clone: Compared with germline, one end of the junction differs, possibly owing to a read error. The same CDR3 is also encoded by other DNA sequences in this sample. V gene TRBV4-2 combines with J gene TRBJ1-6, with no clear D. There are 16 residues in the CDR3. Germline V gene sequence: CDR1 LGHNA, CDR2 YNFKEQ. The CDR3 region has the DNA TGTGCCAGCAGCCAACTGACACTCTCCTATAATTCCCCCCTCCACTTT. As protein: CASSQLTLSYNSPLHF.

This clone was seen a single time. V gene TRBV30 combines with J gene TRBJ2-7; 7 nucleotides agree with TRBD1. Germline V gene lookup returns CDR1 GTSNPN and CDR2 SVGIG (reference sequence). V gave up 4 bases and J gave up 2 bases; unmatched junction bases: 5. The CDR3 consists of 13 residues. The CDR3 region has the DNA TGTGCCTGGACGACAGGGCCTCCCTACGAGCAGTACTTC. This codes for CAWTTGPPYEQYF.

The chain combines TRBV10-3 with TRBJ1-2; 8 bases fit TRBD1. Germline lookup yields CDR1 ENHRY and CDR2 SYGVKD. V dropped 7 bases and J dropped 0; count of bases not matched to a gene: 4. The CDR3 is 14 amino acids. CDR3 sequence reads: CAITQGEANYGYTF. Here the CDR3 DNA reads TGTGCCATCACACAGGGGGAGGCTAACTATGGCTACACCTTC.

With respect to this clone: Other DNA sequences of this sample code for an identical CDR3. The rearrangement uses TRBV4-1 and TRBJ2-7, with 8 bases aligning to TRBD1. With 1 base clipped from V and 2 bases from J, the junction kept 4 bases outside the gene matches. The CDR3 totals 15 residues. Germline assignment: CDR1 MGHRA and CDR2 YSYEKL. CDR3 sequence reads: CASSQGGQATYEQYF. The CDR3 coding sequence is TGCGCCAGCAGCCAAGGGGGACAGGCTACCTACGAGCAGTACTTC.

The chain employs TRBV18 and TRBJ2-5; D not certain. CDR1 and CDR2 (germline): KGHSH, LQKENI. V dropped 3 bases and J dropped 0 bases, with 11 bases sitting between them. The CDR3 has 15 residues. DNA of the CDR3: TGTGCCAGCTCACCGGCAGACTCTGACCAAGAGACCCAGTACTTC. This gives the protein CASSPADSDQETQYF.

The chain employs TRBV5-1 and TRBJ1-1; 10 bases map to TRBD1. Per the germline V gene, CDR1 is SGHRS and CDR2 is YFSETQ. The V segment lost 4 bases and the J segment 5 bases; nucleotides outside the gene matches: 8. CDR3 size: 15 residues. The CDR3 loop reads CASSVFRDRGTEAFF. CDR3 bases: TGCGCCAGCAGCGTATTCCGGGACAGGGGAACTGAAGCTTTCTTT.

V and J are TRBV25-1 and TRBJ2-7; 9 nucleotides match TRBD2. This CDR3 contains 14 residues. Unmatched junction bases numbered 10, after V lost 7 bases and J lost 6 bases. Germline CDR1 and CDR2: MGHDK and SYGVNS. DNA of the CDR3: TGTGCCAGCACCTCCGGGACTAGCTCTGGCGAGCAGTACTTC. This codes for CASTSGTSSGEQYF.

The gene calls are TRBV5-1 and TRBJ1-2, with D possibly matching TRBD1 (6 bases). Trimming cost V 6 bases and J 8 bases, with 23 bases left between them. Germline CDR1 SGHRS, CDR2 YFSETQ. CDR3 length: 15 amino acids. The CDR3 is CASTLGQFTGEGYTF. The CDR3 coding sequence is TGCGCCAGCACTCTCGGACAGTTCACTGGGGAGGGCTACACCTTC.

The V call is TRBV5-1, the J call TRBJ2-7; no clear D gene. In germline, CDR1 is SGHRS, CDR2 YFSETQ. Trimming stripped 4 bases from V and 6 bases from J, with 14 bases between. The CDR3 spans 13 residues. This chain's CDR3 is CASSPLESGEQYF. The CDR3 nucleotides are TGCGCCAGCAGCCCATTGGAGTCGGGCGAGCAGTACTTC.

This sequence joins TRBV9 and TRBJ2-7, with unresolved D. The CDR3 is 15 residues long. Looked up from germline, CDR1 is SGDLS and CDR2 is YYNGEE. V was trimmed by 0 bases and J by 2 bases, leaving 12 bases between them. The CDR3 loop is CASSVGVAPAYEQYF. The CDR3 nucleotides are TGTGCCAGCAGCGTAGGAGTTGCTCCGGCCTACGAGCAGTACTTC.

This rearrangement joins TRBV5-1 to TRBJ1-3; tentatively, D is TRBD1 (6 bases). This CDR3 has 15 residues. The V gene's germline CDR1 is SGHRS and CDR2 YFSETQ. V gave up 4 bases and J gave up 0 bases, with 11 bases separating them. The CDR3 DNA reads TGCGCCAGCAGCGGCGGACAGTTCTCTGGAAACACCATATATTTT. It translates to CASSGGQFSGNTIYF.

The chain carries TRBV9 and TRBJ2-1; no clear D. V was cut by 4 bases and J by 4 bases, with 9 bases left in between. This CDR3 is built from 13 residues. The germline V gene encodes CDR1 SGDLS and CDR2 YYNGEE. CDR3 residues: CASSSDGYNEQFF. CDR3 bases: TGTGCCAGCAGCTCCGACGGGTACAATGAGCAGTTCTTC.

The chain carries TRBV7-3 and TRBJ1-1; no clear D. Germline CDR1 is SGHTA and CDR2 is FQGTGA. The CDR3 has 15 residues. V was pared by 0 bases and J by 0 bases, with 8 bases between. CDR3 coding DNA: TGTGCCAGCAGCTTAACTGGAGGTGTGAACACTGAAGCTTTCTTT. Protein: CASSLTGGVNTEAFF. Full variable domain (missing parts from reference TRBV7-3 and TRBJ1-1): GAGVSQTPSNKVTEKGKYVELRCDPISGHTALYWYRQSLGQGPEFLIYFQGTGAADDSGLPNDRFFAVRPEGSVSTLKIQRTERGDSAVYLCASSLTGGVNTEAFFGQGTRLTVV.

The chain links TRBV19 to TRBJ2-1; TRBD2 agrees at 9 bases. V was pared by 5 bases and J by 8 bases, with 10 bases of the junction left unmatched. The V gene's germline CDR1 is LNHDA and CDR2 SQIVND (reference sequence). The CDR3 consists of 15 residues. In DNA, the CDR3 is TGTGCCAGTAGTCCCCGGCGGGAGGGCTATCATGAGCAGTTCTTC. Residues: CASSPRREGYHEQFF.